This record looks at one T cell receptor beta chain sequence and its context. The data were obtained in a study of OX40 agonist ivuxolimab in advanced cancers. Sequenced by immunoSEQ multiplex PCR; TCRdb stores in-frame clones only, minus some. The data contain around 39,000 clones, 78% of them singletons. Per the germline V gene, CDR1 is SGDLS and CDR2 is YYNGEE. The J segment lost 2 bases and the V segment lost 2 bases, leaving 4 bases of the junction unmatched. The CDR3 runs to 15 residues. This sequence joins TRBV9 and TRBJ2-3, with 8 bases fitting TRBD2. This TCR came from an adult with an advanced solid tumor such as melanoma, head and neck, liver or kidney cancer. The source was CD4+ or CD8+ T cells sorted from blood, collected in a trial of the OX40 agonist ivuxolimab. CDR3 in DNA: TGTGCCAGCAGCGTTACTAGCGGATCCACAGATACGCAGTATTTT. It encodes CASSVTSGSTDTQYF.